Sequencing of this TCR beta chain was carried out in a study of radiotherapy plus CTLA-4 blockade in lung cancer. The wider study: Under 20% of enrolled patients responded objectively, and around 30% had disease control. General study findings and limits: There was expansion of tumor-derived TCR clones in blood after radiotherapy plus ipilimumab.

Notes on this clone: Its antigen remains unknown.

With 5 bases clipped from V and 8 bases from J, the junction kept 25 bases outside the gene matches. This CDR3 is 19 amino acids long. Germline V gene data show CDR1 as SGHTA and CDR2 as FQGNSA. Using immunoSEQ multiplex PCR, the repertoire was profiled, and TCRdb retains in-frame clones only, with some absent. The profile shows tens of thousands of clones, roughly 73% of them singletons. Those with chemo-refractory metastatic non-small-cell lung cancer were treated with focal radiation combined with CTLA-4 blockade using ipilimumab. The receptor comes from a human donor with non-small cell lung cancer who had a complete response to radiotherapy plus ipilimumab. The V and J genes are TRBV7-2 and TRBJ1-2; 8 bases agree with TRBD1. This material consisted of peripheral blood, taken from a patient treated with radiotherapy plus ipilimumab. The DNA of the CDR3 is TGTGCCAGCAGCAGTTTAGTTGTGGGACAGGTTAGCCCTTTGGGAGGCTACACCTTC. It yields the protein CASSSLVVGQVSPLGGYTF.